This passage covers 3 T cell receptor beta chains from one sample sequenced in a study of T cell changes during pregnancy in multiple sclerosis. The protocol was immunoSEQ multiplex PCR, while the TCRdb copy is restricted to in-frame clones and leaves out a portion. In the table there are tens of thousands of clones, around 93% of which are singletons. The specimen was peripheral blood, collected in the first trimester of pregnancy. Receptors were obtained from a female donor in good health, enrolled as a control in a pregnancy study.

This chain links TRBV10-3 with TRBJ2-7; possibly TRBD2 for D (8 bases). Trimming shortened V by 2 bases and J by 6 bases, and 17 bases separated the two germline ends. Germline V gene data show CDR1 as ENHRY and CDR2 as SYGVKD. This CDR3 has 15 residues. CDR3 sequence (DNA): TGTGCCATCAGTGAGAGAGGGGGCGGGGGGCTCGAGCAGTACTTC. Encoded protein: CAISERGGGGLEQYF.

CDR3 protein: CASSREWGGMNTEAFF. The CDR3, as DNA: TGCGCCAGCAGCCGAGAATGGGGCGGAATGAACACTGAAGCTTTCTTT. The V call is TRBV4-1, the J call TRBJ1-1, with D possibly TRBD1 on 5 matching bases. The CDR3 length is 16 residues. In germline, CDR1 is MGHRA, CDR2 YSYEKL. Trimming shortened V by 4 bases and J by 0 bases, and 15 bases separated the two germline ends.

The chain couples TRBV11-2 to TRBJ1-4; 9 nucleotides line up with TRBD1. Germline CDR1 and CDR2: SGHAT and FQNNGV. CDR3 length: 15 residues. After removal of 7 bases from V and 3 bases from J, the junction contained 6 bases not matched to a gene. The DNA of the CDR3 is TGTGCCAGCAAACAGGGGGCTATATCTAATGAAAAACTGTTTTTT. Residues: CASKQGAISNEKLFF.